This T cell receptor beta chain was found in a study of blood T cell repertoires in COVID-19. Study summary: The samples span acute and convalescent COVID-19 from the United States, Italy and Spain. The analysed material was cDNA or gDNA that came from T cells, B-cell-depleted T cells, or PBMCs.

Original methodology: Amplification of reference gene primers was used by the study to estimate nucleated cell counts. Method: immunoSEQ multiplex PCR; TCRdb's copy keeps in-frame clones and lacks some. That table is the source of V, J and clone size, and D and trimming were worked out from the DNA. The profile shows 100,000 to 130,000 clones, around 86% of them singletons. V trimming: 0 bases; J trimming: 3 bases; junction bases outside the gene matches: 4. Germline CDR1 is MNHNS and CDR2 is SASEGT. The CDR3 is made up of 15 amino acids. This receptor was taken from a woman in her 70s with acute or convalescent COVID-19. The J gene is TRBJ1-2, the V gene TRBV6-1; 7 nucleotides line up with TRBD1. Sequencing was performed on peripheral blood. The CDR3 protein is CASSEAETGHYGYTF. The CDR3 nucleotides are TGTGCCAGCAGTGAAGCGGAGACAGGGCACTATGGCTACACCTTC.